These 17 T cell receptor beta chains were sequenced from one sample in a study of human T cells and chemical hapten exposure (dated by TCRdb to about 2021). The library was prepared using RACE. Sequencing took place on a NextSeq 500. TCRdb took the public reads, trimmed them with fastp at Q25, ran MiXCR for clone calling and kept in-frame beta chains. Identical CDR3 protein sequences are pooled into one entry, listed with their most common genes and DNA. This sample holds about 120,000 distinct CDR3 sequences; approximately 15% were observed only once. The ten largest clones capture around 2.7% of the sample. The time point label on this specimen signifies: pre-sensitization, week 0. This specimen's treatment or condition label, interpreted: therapeutic diphenylcyclopropenone sensitization with weekly scalp DPC. The material was whole blood, obtained in connection with sensitization to the hapten diphenylcyclopropenone (DPC). The receptors derive from a woman aged 18-30 years with alopecia areata. Some clones in this sample may be carry-over from other donors' samples.

This clonotype was seen repeatedly, ten times or more. The chain joins TRBV6-5 to TRBJ2-7, with D tentatively TRBD1 or TRBD2 (5 bases each). Trimming pared 5 bases from V and 2 bases from J, leaving 19 bases between. The CDR3 extends over 16 amino acids. Germline V lookup: CDR1 MNHEY, CDR2 SVGAGI. As DNA, the CDR3 is TGTGCCAGCAGTCAGGGTGGATTTGGGGAGCCCTACGAGCAGTACTTC. Translating it yields CASSQGGFGEPYEQYF.

The chain joins TRBV19 to TRBJ2-3; TRBD2 is a possible D gene (7 bases). The CDR3 runs to 16 residues. The V gene's germline CDR1 is LNHDA and CDR2 SQIVND (reference sequence). Trimming removed 1 base from V and 0 bases from J, with 11 bases in between. The CDR3: CASSIVAGASTDTQYF. CDR3 in DNA: TGTGCCAGTAGTATAGTGGCGGGGGCTAGCACAGATACGCAGTATTTT.

The rearrangement uses TRBV6-5 and TRBJ2-5, with D possibly TRBD1 on 6 matching bases. The CDR3 loop spans 13 amino acids. Germline V CDR1 and CDR2: MNHEY, SVGAGI. V was cut by 7 bases and J by 0 bases, with 9 bases left in between. The CDR3 bases are TGTGCCAGCAATGGACAGCACCAAGAGACCCAGTACTTC. It translates to CASNGQHQETQYF.

This clonotype appeared a few times. The chain is built from TRBV4-3 and TRBJ1-1; D remains ambiguous. With 0 bases removed from V and 5 bases from J, the gap between germline ends came to 13 bases. The germline CDR1 and CDR2 sequences are LGHNA and YSLEER. There are 15 residues in the CDR3. The CDR3 loop is CASSQDTAKPTEAFF. In DNA form, the CDR3 reads TGCGCCAGCAGCCAAGATACAGCGAAACCGACTGAAGCTTTCTTT.

This clonotype showed up just a few times. The chain couples TRBV7-7 to TRBJ2-5, with a possible D match to TRBD2 (6 bases). Deletions cut 3 bases from V and 4 bases from J, with 15 bases between. Germline V gene lookup returns CDR1 SSHAT and CDR2 FNYEAQ (reference sequence). The CDR3 spans 15 residues. CDR3 sequence: CASSFLQMGGETQYF. For the CDR3, the DNA is TGTGCCAGCAGCTTCCTTCAGATGGGGGGAGAGACCCAGTACTTC.

The rearrangement joins TRBV21-1 to TRBJ1-3; the table assigns TRBD1, which was not confirmed against the DNA. TRBV21-1 counts as a pseudogene. CDR3 length: 17 amino acids. The CDR3 sequence: CASSKGDRGDSGNTIYF. As DNA, the CDR3 is TGTGCCAGCAGCAAAGGAGACAGGGGGGACTCTGGAAACACCATATATTTT.

This rearrangement joins TRBV7-7 to TRBJ1-1; no definite D call. CDR1 SSHAT and CDR2 FNYEAQ come from the germline V gene (reference sequence). The CDR3 covers 13 residues. V was trimmed by 4 bases and J by 8 bases, leaving 14 bases between them. The DNA for the CDR3 is TGTGCCAGCAGCTCCTCCCGGGGTGGAGAAGCTTTCTTT. It translates to CASSSSRGGEAFF.

The genes are TRBV29-1 and TRBJ1-1; TRBD1 is a possible D gene (5 bases). The CDR3 loop spans 13 amino acids. Germline assignment: CDR1 SQVTM and CDR2 ANQGSEA. The CDR3 nucleotides read TGCAGAGTGGGGGATCCCTTGAACACTGAAGCTTTCTTT. It yields the protein CRVGDPLNTEAFF.

This clonotype was counted many times. V usage is TRBV7-8 and J usage is TRBJ2-1, with 14 bases matching TRBD2. Germline CDR1 is SGHVS and CDR2 is FQNEAQ. The CDR3 loop spans 17 amino acids. The J segment lost 3 bases and the V segment lost 5 bases, leaving 6 bases of the junction unmatched. The CDR3 coding sequence is TGTGCCAGCAGCCGGGGACTAGCGGGGGACATCTACAATGAGCAGTTCTTC. Encoded protein: CASSRGLAGDIYNEQFF.

This clonotype was recorded many times. This chain joins TRBV29-1 and TRBJ1-2; D not resolved. V lost 5 bases and J lost 2, with 9 bases in between. The CDR3 is 12 residues long. The germline V gene encodes CDR1 SQVTM and CDR2 ANQGSEA. DNA of the CDR3: TGCAGCGTTTTGAGTGGAAACTATGGCTACACCTTC. Encoded protein: CSVLSGNYGYTF.

This clonotype was counted between two and nine times. CDR3 in amino acids: CASSLSVAGKNTGELFF. The CDR3 DNA reads as TGTGCCAGCAGCTTAAGTGTTGCAGGGAAGAACACCGGGGAGCTGTTTTTT. The rearrangement uses TRBV7-7 and TRBJ2-2; TRBD1 is a possible D gene (5 bases). In germline, CDR1 is SSHAT, CDR2 FNYEAQ (reference sequence). V was clipped by 2 bases and J by 1 base, with 14 bases between them. This CDR3 contains 17 residues.

The rearrangement joins TRBV2 to TRBJ1-3; unclear D gene. This CDR3 contains 15 residues. V lost 4 bases to trimming and J lost 0 bases, with 10 bases between them. The germline V gene has CDR1 SNHLY and CDR2 FYNNEI. In DNA form, the CDR3 reads TGTGCCAGCAGTGGTGGCAGGCCCTCTGGAAACACCATATATTTT. Translating it yields CASSGGRPSGNTIYF.

This clonotype was seen a handful of times. The chain uses TRBV20-1 and TRBJ2-7; 9 bases line up with TRBD2. Unmatched junction bases numbered 14, after V lost 6 bases and J lost 2 bases. The germline CDR1 and CDR2 sequences are DFQATT and SNEGSKA (reference sequence). The CDR3 extends over 16 amino acids. Here the CDR3 DNA reads TGCAGTGCCCCCAACGGGGTAGCGGGGGCCGCCTACGAGCAGTACTTC. As protein: CSAPNGVAGAAYEQYF.

This clonotype was detected once. One end of the junction does not line up with germline, which may come from a read error. V is TRBV20-1 and J is TRBJ1-2; a possible D gene is TRBD1 (6 bases). The CDR3 runs to 14 residues. CDR1 is DFQATT and CDR2 is SNEGSKA in the germline V gene (reference sequence). CDR3 nucleotides: TGCAGTGCAGGGGGAACAGACTTCAACTATAGCTACACCTTC. Amino acids: CSAGGTDFNYSYTF.

The chain uses TRBV14 and TRBJ1-3; unclear D gene. Looked up from germline, CDR1 is SGHDN and CDR2 is FVKESK. The CDR3 is 15 amino acids. Between the trimmed V and J ends, which lost 0 bases and 5 bases, there was a span of 11 bases. The CDR3 reads CASSQDRGRRNTIYF. The CDR3 DNA is TGTGCCAGCAGCCAAGATCGGGGAAGGAGAAACACCATATATTTT.

The V and J genes are TRBV11-2 and TRBJ2-5, with TRBD2 identical over 12 bases. CDR3 length: 15 residues. Trimming cost V 1 base and J 5 bases; bases outside gene matches: 2. Germline CDR1 is SGHAT and CDR2 is FQNNGV. CDR3 residues: CASSLGLAGAETQYF. CDR3 nucleotide sequence: TGTGCCAGCAGCTTAGGACTAGCGGGGGCGGAGACCCAGTACTTC. Full variable domain (rest looked up from reference TRBV11-2 and TRBJ2-5): EAGVAQSPRYKIIEKRQSVAFWCNPISGHATLYWYQQILGQGPKLLIQFQNNGVVDDSQLPKDRFSAERLKGVDSTLKIQPAKLEDSAVYLCASSLGLAGAETQYFGPGTRLLVL.

This clonotype was seen a handful of times. This rearrangement joins TRBV20-1 to TRBJ2-5; 7 positions match TRBD2. V shed 6 bases, J shed 2 bases, and the junction held 15 bases outside the gene matches. Germline CDR1 is DFQATT and CDR2 is SNEGSKA (reference sequence). The CDR3 spans 16 residues. The CDR3: CSAIRPGERGQETQYF. CDR3 DNA: TGCAGTGCGATAAGACCCGGGGAGCGGGGACAAGAGACCCAGTACTTC.